This TCR beta chain was recovered during a study of blood T cell repertoires in COVID-19. About the research overall: T cells, B-cell-depleted T cells, or PBMCs supplied cDNA or gDNA.

This clone is a singleton in its sample. Authors' analysis steps: From reference gene primer amplification, estimates of nucleated cell counts were derived. Sequenced by immunoSEQ multiplex PCR; TCRdb stores in-frame clones only, minus some. That table furnishes V, J and clone size, whereas the DNA furnished D and trimming. The table has more than 110,000 clones, 70% to 85% seen once. J gave up 7 bases and V 4 bases, and 4 bases lay outside the gene matches. Looked up from germline, CDR1 is LGHDT and CDR2 is YNNKEL (reference sequence). This CDR3 contains 14 residues. The TCR comes from a woman of 80 years or more in a cohort sampled during active or convalescent COVID-19. The chain couples TRBV3-1 (or the pseudogene TRBV3-2) to TRBJ1-4, with 9 bases lining up with TRBD1. The sequencing sample was made of peripheral blood. The CDR3 bases are TGTGCCAGCAGCCGTGGGACAGGGAGTGAAAAACTGTTTTTT. Protein sequence: CASSRGTGSEKLFF.